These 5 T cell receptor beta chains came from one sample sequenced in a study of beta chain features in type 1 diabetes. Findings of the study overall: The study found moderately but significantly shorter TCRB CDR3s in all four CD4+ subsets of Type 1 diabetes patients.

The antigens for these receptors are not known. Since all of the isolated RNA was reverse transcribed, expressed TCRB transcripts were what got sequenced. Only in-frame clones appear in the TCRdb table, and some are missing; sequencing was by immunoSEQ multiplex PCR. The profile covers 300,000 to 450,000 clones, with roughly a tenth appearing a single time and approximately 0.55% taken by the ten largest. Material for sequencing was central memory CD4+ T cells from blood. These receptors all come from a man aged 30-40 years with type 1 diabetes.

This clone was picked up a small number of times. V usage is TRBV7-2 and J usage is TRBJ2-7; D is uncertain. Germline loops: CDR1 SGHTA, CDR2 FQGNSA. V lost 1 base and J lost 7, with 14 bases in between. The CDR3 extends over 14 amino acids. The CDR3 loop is CASSLGRTPTEQYF. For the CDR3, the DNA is TGTGCCAGCAGCTTAGGCCGGACGCCCACAGAGCAGTACTTC.

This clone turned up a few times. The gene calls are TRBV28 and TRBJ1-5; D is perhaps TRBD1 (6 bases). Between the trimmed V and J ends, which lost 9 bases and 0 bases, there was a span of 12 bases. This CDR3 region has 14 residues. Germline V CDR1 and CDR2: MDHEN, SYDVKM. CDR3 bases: TGTGCCAGTGGGACAAATTATAGCAATCAGCCCCAGCATTTT. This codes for CASGTNYSNQPQHF.

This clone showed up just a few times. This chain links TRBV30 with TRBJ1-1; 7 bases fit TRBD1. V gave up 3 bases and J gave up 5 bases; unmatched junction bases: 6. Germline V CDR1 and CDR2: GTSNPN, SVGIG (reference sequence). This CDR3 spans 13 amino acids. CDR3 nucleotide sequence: TGTGCCTGGAGGCAGGGGGGACTAACTGAAGCTTTCTTT. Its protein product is CAWRQGGLTEAFF.

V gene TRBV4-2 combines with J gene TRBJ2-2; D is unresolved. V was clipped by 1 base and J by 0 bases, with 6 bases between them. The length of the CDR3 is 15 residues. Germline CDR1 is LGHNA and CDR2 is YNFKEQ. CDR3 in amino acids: CASSQGLTNTGELFF. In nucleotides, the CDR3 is TGTGCCAGCAGCCAAGGACTGACGAACACCGGGGAGCTGTTTTTT.

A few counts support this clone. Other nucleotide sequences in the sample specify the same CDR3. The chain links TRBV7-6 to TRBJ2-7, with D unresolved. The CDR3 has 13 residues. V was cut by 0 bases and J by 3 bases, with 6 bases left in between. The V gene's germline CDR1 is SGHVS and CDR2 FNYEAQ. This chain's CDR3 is CASSLALGYEQYF. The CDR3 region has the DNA TGTGCCAGCAGCTTAGCGCTGGGCTACGAGCAGTACTTC.